Listed here is a single T cell receptor (beta chain). Its antigen is not known. These data come from a study of T cells expressing NK-cell markers. Study results and caveats: Among CD8+ T cells from 5 to 7 donors, dominant NKG2C+ clonotypes accounted for roughly 1.0-7.0%.

From germline, CDR1 is MNHEY and CDR2 SVGAGI. The CDR3 length is 15 residues. TCRdb reprocessed the 5' RACE reads and keeps a single row for each CDR3 protein, giving no DNA. The listing contains more than 90,000 distinct CDR3 sequences. V usage is TRBV6-5 and J usage is TRBJ2-5; TCRdb's D call of TRBD1 is untestable without DNA. This TCR was recovered from a woman aged 18 to 75 in good health. The sample taken for sequencing was blood T cells: a sorted CD56 or NKG2C T cell subset, CD4+ or CD8+ T cells, or bulk PBMC T cells (not recorded which). The CDR3 is CASSYSGGAVETQYF.